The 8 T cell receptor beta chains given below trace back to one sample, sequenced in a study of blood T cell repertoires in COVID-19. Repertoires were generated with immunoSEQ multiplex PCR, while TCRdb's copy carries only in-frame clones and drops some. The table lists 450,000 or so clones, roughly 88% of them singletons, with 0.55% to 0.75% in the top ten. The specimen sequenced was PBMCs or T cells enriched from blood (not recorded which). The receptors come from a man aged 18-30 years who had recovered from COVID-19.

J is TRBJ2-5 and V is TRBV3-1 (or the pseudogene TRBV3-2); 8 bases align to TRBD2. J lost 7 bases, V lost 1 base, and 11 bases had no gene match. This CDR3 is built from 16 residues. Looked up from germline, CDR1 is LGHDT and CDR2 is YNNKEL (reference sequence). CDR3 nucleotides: TGTGCCAGCAGCCAAGCTTACGGGGGGGGGAAAGGGACCCAGTACTTC. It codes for CASSQAYGGGKGTQYF.

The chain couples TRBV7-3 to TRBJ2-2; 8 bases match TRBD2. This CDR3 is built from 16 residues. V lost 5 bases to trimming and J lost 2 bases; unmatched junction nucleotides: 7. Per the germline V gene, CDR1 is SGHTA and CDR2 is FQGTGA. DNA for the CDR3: TGTGCCAGCAGCCTCTCAAGCGGGGGTAACACCGGGGAGCTGTTTTTT. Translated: CASSLSSGGNTGELFF.

This CDR3 is CATSDKKGGAGLNTEAFF. CDR3 bases: TGTGCCACCAGTGACAAAAAAGGGGGGGCAGGTCTGAACACTGAAGCTTTCTTT. The rearrangement uses TRBV24-1 and TRBJ1-1; tentative D call: TRBD1 (6 bases). The CDR3 has 18 amino acids. Germline CDR1 is KGHDR and CDR2 is SFDVKD. V was trimmed by 4 bases and J by 0 bases, leaving 20 bases between them.

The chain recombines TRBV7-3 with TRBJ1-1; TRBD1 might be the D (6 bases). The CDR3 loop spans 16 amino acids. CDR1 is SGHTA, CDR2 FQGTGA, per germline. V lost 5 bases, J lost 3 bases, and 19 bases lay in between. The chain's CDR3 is CASSATGGAEDTEAFF. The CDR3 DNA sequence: TGTGCCAGCAGCGCTACTGGGGGCGCTGAGGACACTGAAGCTTTCTTT.

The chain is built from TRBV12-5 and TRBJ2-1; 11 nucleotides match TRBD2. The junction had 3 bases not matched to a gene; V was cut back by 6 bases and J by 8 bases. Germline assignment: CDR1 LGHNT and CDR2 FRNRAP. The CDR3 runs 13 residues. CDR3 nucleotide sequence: TGTGCTAGTGGAGCTAGCGGGGGGCATGAGCAGTTCTTC. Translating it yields CASGASGGHEQFF. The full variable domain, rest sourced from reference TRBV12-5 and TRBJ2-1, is DARVTQTPRHKVTEMGQEVTMRCQPILGHNTVFWYRQTMMQGLELLAYFRNRAPLDDSGMPKDRFSAEMPDATLATLKIQPSEPRDSAVYFCASGASGGHEQFFGPGTRLTVL.

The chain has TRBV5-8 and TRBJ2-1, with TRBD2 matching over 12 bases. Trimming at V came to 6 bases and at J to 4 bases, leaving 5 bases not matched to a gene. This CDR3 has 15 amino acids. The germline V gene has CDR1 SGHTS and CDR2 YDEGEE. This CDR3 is CASTPGLAGYNEQFF. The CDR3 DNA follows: TGTGCCAGCACCCCCGGACTAGCGGGGTACAATGAGCAGTTCTTC.

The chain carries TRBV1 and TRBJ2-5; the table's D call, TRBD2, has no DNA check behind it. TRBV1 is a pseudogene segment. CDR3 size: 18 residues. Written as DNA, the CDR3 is TGCACCAGCAGCCAAGGAGGGAACAAAAATTGTTCCCAAGAGACCCAGTACTTC. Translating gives CTSSQGGNKNCSQETQYF.

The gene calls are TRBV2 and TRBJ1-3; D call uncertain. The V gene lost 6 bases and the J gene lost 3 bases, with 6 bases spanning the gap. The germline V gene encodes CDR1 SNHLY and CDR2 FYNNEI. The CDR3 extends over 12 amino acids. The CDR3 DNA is TGTGCCAGCAGCCGACATGGAAACACCATATATTTT. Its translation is CASSRHGNTIYF. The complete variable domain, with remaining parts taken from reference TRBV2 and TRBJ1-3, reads EPEVTQTPSHQVTQMGQEVILRCVPISNHLYFYWYRQILGQKVEFLVSFYNNEISEKSEIFDDQFSVERPDGSNFTLKIRSTKLEDSAMYFCASSRHGNTIYFGEGSWLTVV.